This T cell receptor (beta chain) emerged from a study of T cell responses to AZD1222 COVID-19 vaccine. As regards this clone: The target antigen is unknown.

TCRdb's table, derived via immunoSEQ multiplex PCR, lists solely in-frame clones and lacks some. Here the sample spans about 150,000 clones, 80% to 95% being singletons. Second-dose intervals near 4 or 12 weeks were combined. The study's findings and limits: Following two doses of AZD1222, Spike-specific TCR breadth and depth rose. Epitopes outside B.1.351 and B.1.1.7 mutated regions reportedly drew nearly half of spike TCRs. The donor cohort was predominantly white British with a female majority, and clonal diversity may have been underestimated.

Looked up from germline, CDR1 is SGHNT and CDR2 is YYREEE (reference sequence). This CDR3 has 17 amino acids. Trimming took 0 bases from V and 3 from J, leaving 17 bases between them. This chain links TRBV5-4 with TRBJ2-3; TRBD2 might be the D (7 bases). This sequence originates from an adult who received the AZD1222 COVID-19 vaccine. Here the sequenced sample was peripheral blood, taken 28 days after the second AZD1222 dose. The CDR3 here is CASSLAMGGGRTDTQYF. The CDR3 DNA follows: TGTGCCAGCAGCTTGGCCATGGGGGGGGGCCGAACAGATACGCAGTATTTT. The complete variable domain, with remaining parts taken from reference TRBV5-4 and TRBJ2-3, reads ETGVTQSPTHLIKTRGQQVTLRCSSQSGHNTVSWYQQALGQGPQFIFQYYREEENGRGNFPPRFSGLQFPNYSSELNVNALELDDSALYLCASSLAMGGGRTDTQYFGPGTRLTVL.